The clone carrying this T cell receptor (beta chain) was recorded once. No antigen is known for it. The sample is drawn from a study of post-analysis software for immune sequencing data. Every TCR beta cDNA library bore unique molecular identifiers. About 500,000 cDNA molecules were obtained per 1 to 10 million input T cells. TCRdb used MiXCR to reprocess the PCR reads, holding one entry per CDR3 protein. The repertoire holds hundreds of thousands of distinct CDR3 sequences, approximately 53% seen once, with approximately 4.5% in the top ten. V gave up 5 bases and J gave up 1 base, with 9 bases separating them. The germline V gene encodes CDR1 SQVTM and CDR2 ANQGSEA. The CDR3 loop spans 12 amino acids. Notes on the study in general: Controls had lower frequencies than patients of a handful of TRBV segments, which included TRBV5-6, TRBV5-1 and TRBV20-1.

The receptor was derived from a girl between 10 and 17 years old with multiple sclerosis. Specimen: blood. The chain uses TRBV29-1 and TRBJ2-7; tentative D call: TRBD2 (5 bases). The CDR3 region has the DNA TGCAGCGTTCAACGGGGTTCCTACGAGCAGTACTTC. Its protein product is CSVQRGSYEQYF.